This is a list of T cell receptor beta chains from one sample in a study of blood T cells in healthy people across ages. TCRdb reprocessed the 5' RACE reads with MiXCR, giving one entry per CDR3 protein. Among approximately 670,000 distinct CDR3 sequences listed, roughly 41% were seen once. The specimen sequenced was blood. The receptors stem from a man older than 75 in good health. Each CDR3 is given with its conserved first and last residue. Fields, in order: clone size, D gene, J gene, V gene, CDR3 DNA, CDR3 protein. D genes are given only for firm matches. Where a row states a size, it is once, few, many or the class of an expanded clone; other rows omit it.

size: few; D: TRBD2; J: TRBJ2-4; V: TRBV20-1; DNA: TGCAGTGCTTCCCTCGAGGGGGGGACTAGCGGGGGGCCGTACTTC; CDR3: CSASLEGGTSGGPYF
size: NA; D: NA; J: TRBJ2-3; V: TRBV12-3/TRBV12-4; DNA: TGTGCCGGCAGTTCTTCCCGCACAGATACGCAGTATTTT; CDR3: CAGSSSRTDTQYF
size: few; D: NA; J: TRBJ2-7; V: TRBV28; DNA: TGTGCCAGCAGTCCCTGGGCCTACGAGCAGTACTTC; CDR3: CASSPWAYEQYF
size: few; D: TRBD2; J: TRBJ2-3; V: TRBV7-2; DNA: TGTGCCAGCAGTTCCCGGGAGGGACGAGAGACGTATTTT; CDR3: CASSSREGRETYF
size: many; D: NA; J: TRBJ1-1; V: TRBV29-1; DNA: TGCAGCGGCGACAGCGGGAACACTGAAGCTTTCTTT; CDR3: CSGDSGNTEAFF
size: NA; D: TRBD2; J: TRBJ2-3; V: TRBV5-1; DNA: TGCGCCAGCAGCTTAGTCCGGACTAGCGGGGGGGCAGATACGCAGTATTTT; CDR3: CASSLVRTSGGADTQYF
size: NA; D: TRBD1; J: TRBJ2-1; V: TRBV7-2; DNA: TGTGCCAGCAGCGTAACTACAGGGGTTGAGCAGTTCTTC; CDR3: CASSVTTGVEQFF
size: NA; D: NA; J: TRBJ2-1; V: TRBV5-4; DNA: TGTGCCAGCAGCTTGGAACGGGGGCTGGAGTATGAGCAGTTCTTC; CDR3: CASSLERGLEYEQFF
size: NA; D: NA; J: TRBJ2-1; V: TRBV12-3/TRBV12-4; DNA: TGTGCCAGCAGTGACTTCTCCTACAATGAGCAGTTCTTC; CDR3: CASSDFSYNEQFF
size: NA; D: NA; J: TRBJ2-1; V: TRBV6-2/TRBV6-3; DNA: TGTGCCAGCAGTTTCGTTTCAGGGGTTAATGAGCAGTTCTTC; CDR3: CASSFVSGVNEQFF
size: NA; D: TRBD2; J: TRBJ2-1; V: TRBV20-1; DNA: TGCAGTGCTAAGGGACTAGCGGGGTCGAATGAGCAGTTCTTC; CDR3: CSAKGLAGSNEQFF
size: NA; D: TRBD2; J: TRBJ2-5; V: TRBV7-2; DNA: TGTGCCAGCAGCTTAGTATATGGGACTAGCGGGGGAAGAGAGACCCAGTACTTC; CDR3: CASSLVYGTSGGRETQYF
size: NA; D: TRBD2; J: TRBJ2-3; V: TRBV20-1; DNA: TGCAGTGCTAGTAGGGGCGGCGGGAGGGCTAGAGATACGCAGTATTTT; CDR3: CSASRGGGRARDTQYF
size: NA; D: NA; J: TRBJ1-2; V: TRBV29-1; DNA: TGCAGCGTTGTGTCCGGAATTGACTACACCTTC; CDR3: CSVVSGIDYTF
size: NA; D: TRBD1; J: TRBJ2-1; V: TRBV4-2; DNA: TGTACCAGCAGCCAAGGGGGCCAGACCTACAATGAGCAGTTCTTC; CDR3: CTSSQGGQTYNEQFF
size: many; D: NA; J: TRBJ2-1; V: TRBV2; DNA: TGTGCCAGCACAGTGGCGGAGGGGAGAGGCAATGAGCAGTTCTTC; CDR3: CASTVAEGRGNEQFF
size: few; D: TRBD1; J: TRBJ1-2; V: TRBV27; DNA: TGTGCCAGCACGACCCTCGGGACAGGAGTAAAGAGCTACACCTTC; CDR3: CASTTLGTGVKSYTF
size: NA; D: TRBD2; J: TRBJ2-1; V: TRBV20-1; DNA: TGCAGTGCTACGGGGACTAGCAGGTACAATGAGCAGTTCTTC; CDR3: CSATGTSRYNEQFF
size: few; D: NA; J: TRBJ2-4; V: TRBV6-2/TRBV6-3; DNA: TGTGCCAGCACCCCCTCGGGCAAAAACATTCAGTACTTC; CDR3: CASTPSGKNIQYF
size: NA; D: NA; J: TRBJ2-5; V: TRBV7-2; DNA: TGTGCCAGCAGCACCAGCCGATCCCTAGGAGAGACCCAGTACTTC; CDR3: CASSTSRSLGETQYF
size: NA; D: TRBD2; J: TRBJ2-7; V: TRBV12-3/TRBV12-4; DNA: TGTGCCAGCAGTTATACCGGGGGCGGGAGGTCCCAAAACGAGCAGTACTTC; CDR3: CASSYTGGGRSQNEQYF
size: NA; D: NA; J: TRBJ2-4; V: TRBV3-1; DNA: TGTGCCAGCAGCCATCGGCAGGGTAGAAAGGACATTCAGTACTTC; CDR3: CASSHRQGRKDIQYF
size: few; D: NA; J: TRBJ1-1; V: TRBV3-1; DNA: TGTGCCAGCAGCCAAGCCCACCCCCAAACTTTCTTT; CDR3: CASSQAHPQTFF
size: NA; D: NA; J: TRBJ2-4; V: TRBV12-3/TRBV12-4; DNA: TGTGCCAGCAGTTTAGACGTCTCCGACTCAGGAAACATTCAGTACTTC; CDR3: CASSLDVSDSGNIQYF
size: NA; D: TRBD1; J: TRBJ2-7; V: TRBV7-9; DNA: TGTGCCAGCAGCCAAGGGACAGTTGCTGGGGTCGAGCAGTACTTC; CDR3: CASSQGTVAGVEQYF
size: NA; D: NA; J: TRBJ1-5; V: TRBV7-2; DNA: TGTGCCAGCAGCTTACTGCAGAATCAGCCCCAGCATTTT; CDR3: CASSLLQNQPQHF
size: NA; D: NA; J: TRBJ2-5; V: TRBV11-2; DNA: TGTGCCAGCAGCTTAGATCTTGGAGACCAGGGGGAGACCCAGTACTTC; CDR3: CASSLDLGDQGETQYF
size: few; D: NA; J: TRBJ2-1; V: TRBV11-2; DNA: TGTGCCAGCAGCTTAGATTATGGACAGAGCTCCTACAATGAGCAGTTCTTC; CDR3: CASSLDYGQSSYNEQFF
size: few; D: TRBD1; J: TRBJ1-1; V: TRBV6-5; DNA: TGTGCCAGCAGTACACAGGGGAAAGCTTTCTTT; CDR3: CASSTQGKAFF
size: few; D: TRBD1; J: TRBJ2-1; V: TRBV27; DNA: TGTGCCAGCAGTTTATCGAGACAGGGAGCCTACAATGAGCAGTTCTTC; CDR3: CASSLSRQGAYNEQFF
size: NA; D: NA; J: TRBJ2-5; V: TRBV30; DNA: TGTGCCGGGAGTGCCCAGTCGACCCAGTACTTC; CDR3: CAGSAQSTQYF
size: NA; D: TRBD1; J: TRBJ2-5; V: TRBV6-5; DNA: TGTGCCAGCAGTTACTCGGTGGGACAGGGGCCGACTGAAGAGACCCAGTACTTC; CDR3: CASSYSVGQGPTEETQYF